This T cell receptor beta chain came from a study of CD4 T cells in relation to SARS-CoV-2 and coronaviruses. On this clone itself: The target antigen is unknown.

This CDR3 is built from 20 residues. Germline CDR1 is SGHVS and CDR2 is FQNEAQ. J was trimmed by 1 base and V by 3 bases; bases with no gene match: 10. The unexposed donors gave CD4+ T cells in 2011-2018, prior to COVID-19. CD4+ T cells were isolated from the cells after about ten days of culture. Only in-frame clones appear in the TCRdb table, and some are missing; sequencing was by immunoSEQ multiplex PCR. The sample holds 20,000 to 25,000 clones, 70% to 80% seen once. This chain links TRBV7-8 with TRBJ2-6; 12 nucleotides match TRBD1. The TCR sequence derives from a human donor in good health. Input material: CD4+ T cells from PBMCs, cultured in vitro. CDR3 protein: CASSFITGTGGKSGANVLTF. CDR3 sequence (DNA): TGTGCCAGCAGCTTTATCACCGGGACAGGGGGCAAGTCTGGGGCCAACGTCCTGACTTTC.